The 8 T cell receptor beta chains below were found in one sample sequenced in a study of breast tumors, draining lymph nodes, adjacent tissues. TCRdb re-derived calls from the multiplex PCR reads in MiXCR, one entry per CDR3 protein. The sample has about 100,000 distinct CDR3 sequences, 21% seen once; the top ten hold approximately 1.3%. Breast cancer patients provided tissue from their axillary draining lymph nodes. The sequenced sample was axillary lymph node tissue. The receptors here all came from a female donor with breast cancer. Some clones in this sample may be carry-over from other donors' samples.

This clonotype came up many times. The chain uses TRBV5-1 and TRBJ2-7; 7 bases align to TRBD1. The CDR3 contains 14 residues. V gave up 5 bases and J gave up 7 bases; unmatched junction bases: 12. Germline lookup yields CDR1 SGHRS and CDR2 YFSETQ. CDR3 coding DNA: TGCGCCAGCAGGTACGCAGGGGGTCCTGGGGAGCAGTACTTC. Protein: CASRYAGGPGEQYF.

Points on this clonotype: A much larger clone differs by one base, so this may be a read error. This likely comes from a read error, as the CDR3 has no conserved phenylalanine or tryptophan at its end. This chain connects TRBV5-8 to TRBJ2-5, with a possible D match to TRBD1 (7 bases). The CDR3 loop spans 15 amino acids. In germline, CDR1 is SGHTS, CDR2 YDEGEE. Trimming stripped 1 base from V and 5 bases from J, with 15 bases between. The CDR3 loop is CASSLSRGELETQYL. The CDR3 DNA is TGTGCCAGCAGCTTGTCCAGGGGGGAGTTGGAGACCCAGTACCTC.

With regard to this clonotype: Being one base from a much bigger clone, this may be a read error. The chain combines TRBV6-6 with TRBJ2-3; no reliable D call. Germline CDR1 MNHNY, CDR2 SVGAGI (reference sequence). With 5 bases removed from V and 2 bases from J, the gap between germline ends came to 11 bases. The CDR3 runs to 14 residues. The CDR3 sequence is CASSNTTDTDTQYF. Here the CDR3 DNA reads TGTGCCAGCAGTAACACAACAGACACAGATACGCAGTATTTT.

Ten or more counts support this clonotype. CDR3 amino acids: CASSPTGGENQPQHF. The CDR3 DNA follows: TGTGCCAGCAGCCCAACAGGGGGCGAGAATCAGCCCCAGCATTTT. The rearrangement uses TRBV11-1 and TRBJ1-5, with 9 bases matching TRBD1. Per germline, CDR1 SGHAT and CDR2 FQDESV (reference sequence). This CDR3 has 15 amino acids. The ends lost 5 bases at V and 4 bases at J; junction bases unmatched: 6.

In its sample, this clonotype was seen a few times. The chain employs TRBV18 and TRBJ1-5; D may be TRBD1 (5 bases). V shed 1 base and J shed 6 bases, with 19 bases lying between them. The CDR3 runs 17 residues. Germline loops: CDR1 KGHSH, CDR2 LQKENI. The CDR3 sequence is CASSPQASRQGGQPQHF. CDR3 in DNA: TGTGCCAGCTCACCACAAGCGTCGAGGCAGGGCGGTCAGCCCCAGCATTTT.

This clonotype was picked up many times. One end of the junction fails to match germline, which may point to a read error. The chain is built from TRBV7-9 and TRBJ1-2; D gene unclear. The germline V gene has CDR1 SEHNR and CDR2 FQNEAQ (reference sequence). The CDR3 covers 11 residues. The DNA for the CDR3 is TGTGCCAGCTGGGGTCTCTATGACTACACCTTC. Its protein product is CASWGLYDYTF.

This clonotype has ten or more counts. The chain uses TRBV10-3 and TRBJ2-7, with TRBD2 identical over 11 bases. The V segment lost 3 bases and the J segment 12 bases; nucleotides outside the gene matches: 7. Germline V lookup: CDR1 ENHRY, CDR2 SYGVKD. CDR3 length equals 13 residues. The CDR3: CAISDRLAGIVYF. Written as DNA, the CDR3 is TGTGCCATCAGTGACCGACTAGCGGGAATCGTGTACTTC.

On this clonotype itself: One base away lies a much larger clone, so this may be a sequencing read error. V gene TRBV6-2 or TRBV6-3 combines with J gene TRBJ2-1; D uncertain. CDR1 is MNHEY and CDR2 is SVGEGT in the germline V gene. The CDR3 runs 15 residues. Written as DNA, the CDR3 is TGTGCCAGCAGTTTACACGAAAGCTCCTACAATGAGCGGTTCTTC. Its protein is CASSLHESSYNERFF.